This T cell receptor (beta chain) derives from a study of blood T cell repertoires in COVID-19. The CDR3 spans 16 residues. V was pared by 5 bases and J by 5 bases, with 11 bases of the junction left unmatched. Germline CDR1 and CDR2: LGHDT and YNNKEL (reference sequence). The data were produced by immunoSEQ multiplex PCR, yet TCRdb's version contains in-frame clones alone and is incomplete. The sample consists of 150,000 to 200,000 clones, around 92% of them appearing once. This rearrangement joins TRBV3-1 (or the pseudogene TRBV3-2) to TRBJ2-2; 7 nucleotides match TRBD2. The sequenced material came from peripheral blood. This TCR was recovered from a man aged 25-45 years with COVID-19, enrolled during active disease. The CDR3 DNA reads TGTGCCAGCAGCTCCCAGGGCACAGCGGGGACCGGGGAGCTGTTTTTT. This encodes CASSSQGTAGTGELFF.